These 18 T cell receptor beta chains were all obtained from the same sample, sequenced in a study of tumor-infiltrating lymphocytes in primary liver carcinoma. The authors took blood RNA from unsorted whole blood and also extracted germline DNA. The authors made TCR beta cDNA from roughly 480 ng total RNA with a constant-region primer. Nested multiplex PCR, run for three rounds with slightly modified ARM-PCR, yielded TCR beta libraries. A C-beta reverse primer and TRBV1-TRBV30 forward primers served in each of the first two PCR rounds, at ten to eleven cycles apiece. TCRdb processed the multiplex PCR reads anew with MiXCR; each CDR3 protein has one entry. The sample holds hundreds of thousands of distinct CDR3 sequences, roughly 60% seen once. Sequencing was carried out using peripheral blood. Every receptor here comes from a man aged 35 to 55 with primary liver carcinoma and hepatitis B virus infection.

This clonotype was observed a few times. The chain joins TRBV30 to TRBJ2-5; possible D gene TRBD1, 7 bases. The CDR3 totals 13 residues. The germline gives CDR1 GTSNPN, CDR2 SVGIG (reference sequence). The ends were cut back, 4 bases at V and 4 bases at J, with 13 bases in the middle. The DNA of the CDR3 is TGTGCCTGGAATTCAGGGGGGATAGAGACCCAGTACTTC. Its protein is CAWNSGGIETQYF.

This chain joins TRBV7-9 and TRBJ2-3, with D perhaps being TRBD1 or TRBD2 (5 bases each). Trimming shortened V by 4 bases and J by 14 bases, and 16 bases separated the two germline ends. This CDR3 has 12 amino acids. Germline CDR1 reads SEHNR; CDR2 reads FQNEAQ (reference sequence). The CDR3 DNA sequence: TGTGCCAGCAGCTCGGGACGGGCTAACGGGTATTTT. This gives the protein CASSSGRANGYF.

Notes on this clonotype: Sequence at one end of the junction differs from germline and may be a read error. V is TRBV5-1 and J is TRBJ2-1; 8 positions agree with TRBD2. This CDR3 comprises 15 residues. The germline V gene has CDR1 SGHRS and CDR2 YFSETQ. The CDR3 region is CPSSPGVAGYNEQFF. The DNA for the CDR3 is TGCCCCAGCAGCCCTGGGGTAGCGGGGTACAATGAGCAGTTCTTC.

In its sample, this clonotype was seen a few times. This chain joins TRBV5-1 and TRBJ2-5; 7 bases align to TRBD1. Germline CDR1 and CDR2: SGHRS and YFSETQ. This CDR3 region has 17 residues. With 2 bases clipped from V and 1 base from J, the junction kept 11 bases outside the gene matches. The DNA for the CDR3 is TGCGCCAGCAGCTTCGGCCGGACAGGTGGTGGCCAAGAGACCCAGTACTTC. Its protein is CASSFGRTGGGQETQYF.

Of note for this clonotype: One junction end disagrees with the germline gene, perhaps due to a read error. This rearrangement joins TRBV12-3 or TRBV12-4 to TRBJ1-6; D may be TRBD1 (5 bases). The CDR3 runs to 14 residues. The CDR3 is CASSLGGKSLPFHF. The CDR3 bases are TGTGCCAGCAGTTTAGGGGGGAAGAGCTTACCCTTCCACTTT.

The CDR3 nucleotides read TGTGCCAGCAGCCGGGGACAGGTGGATGAGCAGTTCTTC. Translated, it gives CASSRGQVDEQFF. V is TRBV5-4 and J is TRBJ2-1, with TRBD1 matching 8 bases. CDR3 length: 13 residues. With V trimmed by 4 bases and J by 8 bases, 5 bases remained unmatched. The germline gives CDR1 SGHNT, CDR2 YYREEE (reference sequence).

Notes on this clonotype: One base away lies a much larger clone, so this may be a sequencing read error. The genes are TRBV6-2 or TRBV6-3 and TRBJ2-1; unclear D gene. Trimming shortened V by 2 bases and J by 13 bases, and 12 bases separated the two germline ends. CDR3 length: 12 amino acids. Per the germline V gene, CDR1 is MNHEY and CDR2 is SVGEGT. In DNA form, the CDR3 reads TGTGCCAGCAGTTACCCCAGCGACGATCAGTTCTTC. Encoded protein: CASSYPSDDQFF.

Of note for this clonotype: A much more abundant neighbour one base away suggests this may be a read error. The V gene is TRBV5-1, the J gene TRBJ2-3; D possibly matches TRBD1 or TRBD2 (6 bases each). With 4 bases removed from V and 2 bases from J, the gap between germline ends came to 20 bases. The CDR3 extends over 17 amino acids. CDR1 and CDR2 (germline): SGHRS, YFSETQ. In nucleotides, the CDR3 is TGCGCCAGCAGCACGGGACACGGGGGTGCTAACACAGATACGCAGTATTTT. Encoded protein: CASSTGHGGANTDTQYF.

Details on this clonotype: The germline gene is not matched at one end of the junction; a read error may be the cause. This rearrangement joins TRBV12-3 or TRBV12-4 to TRBJ2-2; the D gene is possibly TRBD2 (6 bases). This CDR3 comprises 13 residues. The CDR3 bases are TGTGCCAGCGGCCCCCGGGAGTCCGGGGATCTGTTTTTT. Its protein product is CASGPRESGDLFF.

The table lists this clonotype with a few counts. CDR3 DNA sequence: TGCGCCAGCAGCTTGGCCGGGGGCGAGCAGTTCTTC. It specifies CASSLAGGEQFF. V usage is TRBV5-1 and J usage is TRBJ2-1; perhaps D is TRBD1 or TRBD2 (6 bases each). V gave up 0 bases and J gave up 10 bases, with 8 bases separating them. Germline V gene data show CDR1 as SGHRS and CDR2 as YFSETQ. CDR3 length: 12 residues. The full variable domain, rest sourced from reference TRBV5-1 and TRBJ2-1, is KAGVTQTPRYLIKTRGQQVTLSCSPISGHRSVSWYQQTPGQGLQFLFEYFSETQRNKGNFPGRFSGRQFSNSRSEMNVSTLELGDSALYLCASSLAGGEQFFGPGTRLTVL.

This clonotype was picked up a small number of times. A much larger clone lies one base from this, so it may be a read error. This chain links TRBV29-1 with TRBJ2-3; 11 bases map to TRBD2. The CDR3 is 14 residues long. The V and J ends lost 6 bases and 4 bases, in that order; junction bases with no gene match: 6. CDR1 and CDR2 from the germline V gene are SQVTM and ANQGSEA. The CDR3 protein is CSVQPGLAADTQYF. The CDR3 DNA reads as TGCAGCGTCCAGCCGGGACTAGCGGCAGATACGCAGTATTTT.

This clonotype has more than one count but fewer than ten. The chain employs TRBV4-2 and TRBJ2-5; the D gene is possibly TRBD2 (6 bases). With 0 bases removed from V and 5 bases from J, the gap between germline ends came to 10 bases. Germline-derived CDR1 and CDR2 are LGHNA and YNFKEQ. The CDR3 covers 14 residues. The CDR3 DNA is TGTGCCAGCAGCCAAGACTTAGCGGACGAGACCCAGTACTTC. Its protein is CASSQDLADETQYF.

Remarks on this clonotype: A much larger clone differs by one base, so this may be a read error. This chain uses TRBV6-2 or TRBV6-3 with TRBJ2-5; no firm D call. V was trimmed by 6 bases and J by 5 bases, leaving 13 bases between them. CDR3 length equals 13 residues. Germline V gives CDR1 MNHEY, CDR2 SVGEGT. CDR3 loop: CASSLIYAETQYF. The CDR3 nucleotides read TGTGCCAGCAGCTTGATCTACGCGGAGACCCAGTACTTC.

This clonotype appeared once. One end of the junction is discordant with germline, which a read error may explain. The V gene is TRBV30, the J gene TRBJ1-2; maybe TRBD1 (6 bases). The CDR3 spans 13 residues. Germline CDR1 and CDR2: GTSNPN and SVGIG (reference sequence). The CDR3: CARRTRGRAGYTF. The CDR3 DNA is TGTGCCCGGAGGACCAGGGGAAGAGCTGGCTACACCTTC.

As regards this clonotype: The conserved final phenylalanine or tryptophan is absent from the CDR3, which likely points to a read error. Because the CDR3's place on the DNA is in doubt, the DNA is left out and the CDR3 is given as listed by TCRdb. The V call is TRBV5-1, the J call TRBJ2-7; the D call in the table, TRBD2, was not verified against the DNA. Counting both end residues, the CDR3 totals 14 amino acids. Germline CDR1 and CDR2: SGHRS and YFSETQ. The CDR3 is CASSFEGRTYEQHL.

With regard to this clonotype: No conserved phenylalanine or tryptophan ends this CDR3, so it is likely a read error. The V and J genes are TRBV4-3 and TRBJ2-5; 11 nucleotides agree with TRBD2. CDR3 length equals 16 residues. V dropped 0 bases and J dropped 5; count of bases not matched to a gene: 5. The germline V gene has CDR1 LGHNA and CDR2 YSLEER. The CDR3 region has the DNA TGCGCCAGCAGCCAAGATTTCCTAGCGGGAGGTGAGACCCAGTACATC. It encodes CASSQDFLAGGETQYI.

As regards this clonotype: The germline gene is not matched at one end of the junction; a read error may be the cause. The V and J genes are TRBV11-2 and TRBJ2-5, with 7 positions matching TRBD1. The CDR3 has 13 amino acids. The germline CDR1 and CDR2 sequences are SGHAT and FQNNGV. The CDR3 nucleotides read TGTGTCAGCAGGTTAGGGACAGAAGAGACCCAGTACTTC. Its protein is CVSRLGTEETQYF.

To note about this clonotype: One junction end disagrees with the germline gene, perhaps due to a read error. The chain joins TRBV28 to TRBJ2-5, with TRBD1 matching over 7 bases. Germline CDR1 MDHEN, CDR2 SYDVKM. This CDR3 has 16 residues. DNA of the CDR3: TGTACCAGCAGTTTGGCCCACAGGGGACGTTGGGAGACCCAGTACTTC. This translates into CTSSLAHRGRWETQYF.